The T cell receptor beta chain described here comes from a study of molecular identifiers for immune sequencing clone quantification. With listed TCR primers and previously described methods, bulk TCR libraries were prepared. TCRdb used MiXCR to reprocess the PCR reads, holding one entry per CDR3 protein. The sample lists over 550,000 distinct CDR3 sequences; about 25% were seen once. This clonotype was observed many times. Naive CD8 T cell sorting was performed on the CD8+CD4-CCR7+CD45RA+ phenotype. Germline loops: CDR1 SQVTM, CDR2 ANQGSEA. The CDR3 is made up of 11 amino acids. The germline V and J ends were trimmed by 5 bases and 8 bases, with 9 bases remaining between them.

Sequences were obtained from naive CD8+ T cells from blood, with Jurkat cell RNA spiked in. Subset indicated: FACS-sorted CD8+CD4-CCR7+CD45RA+ naive T cells. The chain uses TRBV29-1 and TRBJ2-2; tentative D call: TRBD1 (6 bases). The receptor comes from a human donor in good health. Some libraries in this study had Jurkat cell RNA spiked in. The CDR3 coding sequence is TGCAGCGTTCTGGGGGCAGGGGAGCTGTTTTTT. Protein product: CSVLGAGELFF.